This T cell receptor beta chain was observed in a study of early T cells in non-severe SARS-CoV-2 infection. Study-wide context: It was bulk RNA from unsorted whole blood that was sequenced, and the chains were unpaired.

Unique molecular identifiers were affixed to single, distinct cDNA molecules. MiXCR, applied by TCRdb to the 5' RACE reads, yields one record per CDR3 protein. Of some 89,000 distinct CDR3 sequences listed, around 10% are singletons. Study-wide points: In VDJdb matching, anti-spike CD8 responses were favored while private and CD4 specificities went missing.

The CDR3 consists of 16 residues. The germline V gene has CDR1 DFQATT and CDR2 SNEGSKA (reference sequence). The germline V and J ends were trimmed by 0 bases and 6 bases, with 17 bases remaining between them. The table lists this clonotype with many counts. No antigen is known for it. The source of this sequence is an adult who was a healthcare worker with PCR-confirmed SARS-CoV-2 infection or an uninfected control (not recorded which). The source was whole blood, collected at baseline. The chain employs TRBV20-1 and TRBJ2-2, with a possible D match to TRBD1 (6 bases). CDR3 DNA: TGCAGTGCTAGAGATGCAAGTCAGGGGTGGGCCGGGGAGCTGTTTTTT. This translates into CSARDASQGWAGELFF.